This T cell receptor (beta chain) was identified in a study of blood T cell repertoires in COVID-19. The wider study: COVID-19 samples from acute and convalescent phases originated in the United States, Italy and Spain. Nucleic acid was either cDNA or gDNA, and it came from T cells, B-cell-depleted T cells, or PBMCs.

How the authors handled the data: The authors estimated nucleated cell counts from reference gene primer amplification. The protocol was immunoSEQ multiplex PCR, while the TCRdb copy is restricted to in-frame clones and leaves out a portion. The V and J calls and clone size come from that table; D and trimming were worked out from the DNA. The repertoire has around 59,000 clones, approximately 82% of them found once; the top ten carry 10% to 15%. Germline assignment: CDR1 WNHNN and CDR2 SYGVQD (reference sequence). Germline trimming cut 4 bases from V and 9 bases from J; bases unmatched to any gene: 8. The CDR3 loop spans 16 amino acids.

This receptor was identified in a man at least 80 years old with acute or convalescent COVID-19. Sequenced material: peripheral blood. The V gene is TRBV10-1, the J gene TRBJ2-1, with 14 bases aligning to TRBD2. As DNA, the CDR3 is TGCGCCAGCAGTGGTGGGACTAGCGGGAGAGCTGTTGAGCAGTTCTTC. This gives the protein CASSGGTSGRAVEQFF.